Below, 32 T cell receptor beta chains from the same sample are listed, as sequenced in a study of response to subunit inactivated influenza vaccine. TCRdb itself ran the RT-PCR reads through MiXCR, one entry per CDR3 protein. The sample lists about 500,000 distinct CDR3 sequences; more than 15% were seen once. Specimen: CD4+ T cells sorted from PBMCs, collected around 2 years after vaccination. These receptors were collected from a man in his fifties or sixties who received an inactivated influenza vaccine.

This clonotype was found a few times. The V call is TRBV20-1, the J call TRBJ1-5, with TRBD1 as a possible D gene (6 bases). V dropped 3 bases and J dropped 4 bases, with 16 bases sitting between them. CDR1 is DFQATT and CDR2 is SNEGSKA in the germline V gene (reference sequence). CDR3 length equals 15 residues. The CDR3 loop reads CSARSGGARNQPQHF. In nucleotides, the CDR3 is TGCAGTGCTAGGAGTGGGGGGGCGAGAAATCAGCCCCAGCATTTT.

The table lists this clonotype with many counts. This chain uses TRBV12-3 or TRBV12-4 with TRBJ1-5, with D perhaps matching TRBD1 (6 bases). CDR3 length: 15 residues. V lost 6 bases to trimming and J lost 3 bases, with 15 bases between them. The chain's CDR3 is CASRETGAPNQPQHF. CDR3 bases: TGTGCCAGCAGAGAGACAGGAGCTCCCAATCAGCCCCAGCATTTT.

This clonotype was counted a few times. The genes are TRBV20-1 and TRBJ2-3; D is unresolved. This CDR3 has 15 residues. V lost 2 bases to trimming and J lost 2 bases, with 14 bases between them. Germline-derived CDR1 and CDR2 are DFQATT and SNEGSKA (reference sequence). The CDR3 sequence is CSARSVRPLTDTQYF. CDR3 in DNA: TGCAGTGCTAGATCGGTCAGGCCCCTCACAGATACGCAGTATTTT.

This clonotype was seen more than once but under ten times. This chain joins TRBV7-2 and TRBJ1-3; D ambiguous. Trimming shortened V by 1 base and J by 2 bases, and 12 bases separated the two germline ends. The CDR3 is 16 residues long. CDR1 and CDR2 (germline): SGHTA, FQGNSA. The CDR3 DNA is TGTGCCAGCAGCTTAGAGGCTTATAGGACTGGAAACACCATATATTTT. This translates into CASSLEAYRTGNTIYF.

This clonotype was recorded a few times. CDR3: CASSPSGGADGGELFF. The DNA of the CDR3 is TGTGCCAGCAGCCCTAGCGGGGGGGCAGACGGCGGGGAGCTGTTTTTT. The chain has TRBV3-1 and TRBJ2-2; 12 bases map to TRBD2. The CDR3 contains 16 residues. Germline CDR1 and CDR2: LGHDT and YNNKEL (reference sequence). The V gene end was trimmed by 4 bases and the J gene end by 7 bases; junction bases not matched to a gene: 7.

This chain connects TRBV4-3 to TRBJ2-1; D may correspond to TRBD1 or TRBD2 (5 bases each). Germline CDR1 and CDR2: LGHNA and YSLEER. The V and J ends lost 0 bases and 0 bases respectively, with 9 bases between them. The CDR3 length is 16 residues. CDR3 coding DNA: TGCGCCAGCAGCCAAGAGGGGACGGTCTCCTACAATGAGCAGTTCTTC. Residues: CASSQEGTVSYNEQFF.

The chain recombines TRBV6-5 with TRBJ2-5; 9 nucleotides align to TRBD2. The CDR3 extends over 16 amino acids. V dropped 0 bases and J dropped 5; count of bases not matched to a gene: 7. CDR1 and CDR2 (germline): MNHEY, SVGAGI. CDR3 amino acids: CASSYSGLARAETQYF. Here the CDR3 DNA reads TGTGCCAGCAGTTACTCGGGACTAGCCCGTGCGGAGACCCAGTACTTC.

V and J are TRBV12-3 or TRBV12-4 and TRBJ2-4, with 7 bases aligning to TRBD2. Trimming took 6 bases from V and 2 from J; bases not matched to a gene: 10. CDR3 size: 16 residues. The chain's CDR3 is CASSPSGTVPKNIQYF. CDR3 bases: TGTGCCAGCAGCCCAAGCGGGACCGTCCCCAAAAACATTCAGTACTTC.

The gene calls are TRBV7-3 and TRBJ2-2; D might be TRBD1 or TRBD2, each matching 7 bases. The germline V gene has CDR1 SGHTA and CDR2 FQGTGA. V lost 5 bases and J 4 bases, leaving 17 bases between the germline ends. The CDR3 loop spans 16 amino acids. The CDR3 DNA sequence: TGTGCCAGCAGCCCTAGGGGGCGGGAGAGCACCGGGGAGCTGTTTTTT. Translating gives CASSPRGRESTGELFF. The full variable domain, completed using reference TRBV7-3 and TRBJ2-2, is GAGVSQTPSNKVTEKGKYVELRCDPISGHTALYWYRQSLGQGPEFLIYFQGTGAADDSGLPNDRFFAVRPEGSVSTLKIQRTERGDSAVYLCASSPRGRESTGELFFGEGSRLTVL.

The chain uses TRBV29-1 and TRBJ1-1; a weak D match, TRBD1 (5 bases). V shed 4 bases and J shed 0 bases, with 15 bases lying between them. CDR1 SQVTM and CDR2 ANQGSEA come from the germline V gene. This CDR3 is built from 15 residues. CDR3 DNA: TGCAGCGTTGGAGCTAGGGGCTGGATGAACACTGAAGCTTTCTTT. Translation gives CSVGARGWMNTEAFF.

This clonotype has more than one count but fewer than ten. J is TRBJ2-5 and V is TRBV25-1, with D tentatively TRBD1 (6 bases). Per the germline V gene, CDR1 is MGHDK and CDR2 is SYGVNS. The CDR3 runs 14 residues. With 2 bases removed from V and 0 bases from J, the gap between germline ends came to 7 bases. The CDR3 reads CASSEDRNQETQYF. Written as DNA, the CDR3 is TGTGCCAGCAGTGAAGACAGGAACCAAGAGACCCAGTACTTC.

This chain uses TRBV7-2 with TRBJ2-7; 11 positions match TRBD2. This CDR3 comprises 15 residues. Germline V gene sequence: CDR1 SGHTA, CDR2 FQGNSA. J was trimmed by 3 bases and V by 4 bases; bases with no gene match: 5. CDR3 nucleotides: TGTGCCAGCAGCTCTCCGGGACTAGCGGTCTACGAGCAGTACTTC. It translates to CASSSPGLAVYEQYF. Supplemented by reference TRBV7-2 and TRBJ2-7, the full variable domain reads GAGVSQSPSNKVTEKGKDVELRCDPISGHTALYWYRQSLGQGLEFLIYFQGNSAPDKSGLPSDRFSAERTGGSVSTLTIQRTQQEDSAVYLCASSSPGLAVYEQYFGPGTRLTVT.

In regard to this clonotype: Sequence at one end of the junction differs from germline and may be a read error. The chain links TRBV11-3 to TRBJ2-1; D remains ambiguous. CDR3 length: 13 amino acids. In germline, CDR1 is SGHNT, CDR2 YENEEA. The CDR3 loop reads CASNLSRYNEQFF. The CDR3 DNA is TGTGCCAGCAACTTATCTCGATACAATGAGCAGTTCTTC. Complete variable domain (other parts from reference TRBV11-3 and TRBJ2-1): EAGVVQSPRYKIIEKKQPVAFWCNPISGHNTLYWYLQNLGQGPELLIRYENEEAVDDSQLPKDRFSAERLKGVDSTLKIQPAELGDSAVYLCASNLSRYNEQFFGPGTRLTVL.

The chain uses TRBV7-9 and TRBJ2-4; TRBD1 or TRBD2 may be the D gene (5 bases each). Trimming pared 3 bases from V and 1 base from J, leaving 13 bases between. The CDR3 consists of 16 residues. Germline values: CDR1 SEHNR, CDR2 FQNEAQ (reference sequence). The DNA of the CDR3 is TGTGCCAGCAGCTTGCTCAGTTGGGGGGCCAAAAACATTCAGTACTTC. It yields the protein CASSLLSWGAKNIQYF.

The chain uses TRBV3-1 and TRBJ1-1; no definite D call. The CDR3 length is 14 residues. Between the trimmed V and J ends, which lost 1 base and 2 bases, there was a span of 8 bases. Germline-derived CDR1 and CDR2 are LGHDT and YNNKEL (reference sequence). The CDR3 bases are TGTGCCAGCAGCCAAGGAATCGCAAACACTGAAGCTTTCTTT. Its translation: CASSQGIANTEAFF.

The chain employs TRBV20-1 and TRBJ2-1; D may be TRBD2 (5 bases). Germline CDR1 and CDR2: DFQATT and SNEGSKA (reference sequence). This CDR3 has 16 residues. With 0 bases removed from V and 0 bases from J, the gap between germline ends came to 12 bases. The CDR3 coding sequence is TGCAGTGCTAGAGATACCAGCGGAGCCTCCTACAATGAGCAGTTCTTC. Translated, it gives CSARDTSGASYNEQFF.

This clonotype was counted ten times or more. The rearrangement uses TRBV7-2 and TRBJ2-7; 8 positions agree with TRBD1. From germline, CDR1 is SGHTA and CDR2 FQGNSA. The V segment lost 4 bases and the J segment 2 bases; nucleotides outside the gene matches: 4. The CDR3 is 14 residues long. CDR3 region: CASSSWGQAYEQYF. The DNA for the CDR3 is TGTGCCAGCAGCTCCTGGGGACAGGCCTACGAGCAGTACTTC.

This clonotype was seen a handful of times. The genes are TRBV7-3 and TRBJ2-2, with D tentatively TRBD1 (5 bases). V was trimmed by 5 bases and J by 5 bases, leaving 15 bases between them. CDR3 length equals 15 residues. CDR1 is SGHTA and CDR2 is FQGTGA in the germline V gene. CDR3 sequence (DNA): TGTGCCAGCAGCCGATCTACAAGGGGTACCGGGGAGCTGTTTTTT. Translating gives CASSRSTRGTGELFF.

This clonotype was detected many times. The gene calls are TRBV13 and TRBJ2-2, with 8 positions matching TRBD2. The V segment lost 4 bases and the J segment 5 bases; nucleotides outside the gene matches: 9. CDR1 PRHDT and CDR2 FYEKMQ come from the germline V gene (reference sequence). CDR3 length: 16 amino acids. The DNA for the CDR3 is TGTGCCAGCAGCTATTACGGGACTAGGGATACCGGGGAGCTGTTTTTT. Protein: CASSYYGTRDTGELFF. Looking up the rest from reference TRBV13 and TRBJ2-2 gives the full variable domain: AAGVIQSPRHLIKEKRETATLKCYPIPRHDTVYWYQQGPGQDPQFLISFYEKMQSDKGSIPDRFSAQQFSDYHSELNMSSLELGDSALYFCASSYYGTRDTGELFFGEGSRLTVL.

This clonotype has a count of ten or more. The chain recombines TRBV5-1 with TRBJ1-6, with D perhaps TRBD1 (5 bases). The CDR3 is 14 residues long. V dropped 0 bases and J dropped 6 bases, with 7 bases sitting between them. Germline V gives CDR1 SGHRS, CDR2 YFSETQ. The CDR3 sequence: CASSLGQINSPLHF. The CDR3, as DNA: TGCGCCAGCAGCTTGGGACAGATTAATTCACCCCTCCACTTT.

This clonotype turned up a few times. The chain combines TRBV27 with TRBJ2-2, with 9 bases matching TRBD1. V lost 6 bases, J lost 6 bases, and 5 bases stayed unmatched. Germline V gene lookup returns CDR1 MNHEY and CDR2 SMNVEV (reference sequence). The CDR3 contains 14 residues. The CDR3: CASRPHRGPGELFF. The CDR3 coding sequence is TGTGCCAGCAGACCTCACAGGGGGCCCGGGGAGCTGTTTTTT.

The gene calls are TRBV11-2 and TRBJ2-2; the D gene could be TRBD1 or TRBD2 (5 bases each). The V gene's germline CDR1 is SGHAT and CDR2 FQNNGV. CDR3 length: 18 residues. Trimming left V 1 base short and J 2 bases short, with 17 bases between. As DNA, the CDR3 is TGTGCCAGCAGCTTAGTCTCGCTCTTAGGGACCAACACCGGGGAGCTGTTTTTT. Translating gives CASSLVSLLGTNTGELFF.

This clonotype was found many times. The V call is TRBV12-3 or TRBV12-4, the J call TRBJ1-2, with a tentative D call TRBD1 (5 bases). V was trimmed by 0 bases and J by 7 bases, leaving 15 bases between them. The CDR3 totals 15 residues. The CDR3 DNA sequence: TGTGCCAGCAGTTTAGCCGGGATGGGGGGATCTGGCTACACCTTC. This sequence encodes CASSLAGMGGSGYTF.

This clonotype was picked up a small number of times. The genes are TRBV28 and TRBJ1-3; weak D call: TRBD1 (5 bases). The CDR3 runs to 11 residues. Trimming shortened V by 4 bases and J by 8 bases, and 6 bases separated the two germline ends. The V gene's germline CDR1 is MDHEN and CDR2 SYDVKM. CDR3 sequence (DNA): TGTGCCAGCAGTTGGGGGGACACCATATATTTT. Protein: CASSWGDTIYF.

The genes are TRBV7-2 and TRBJ2-7; tentatively, D is TRBD1 (6 bases). Trimming left V 7 bases short and J 6 bases short, with 16 bases between. This CDR3 contains 13 residues. Germline-derived CDR1 and CDR2 are SGHTA and FQGNSA. CDR3 amino acids: CASTLDSFSEQYF. The CDR3 DNA sequence: TGTGCCAGCACCTTGGACAGTTTCTCCGAGCAGTACTTC.

This clonotype was detected ten times or more. This chain joins TRBV7-2 and TRBJ1-3; possible D gene TRBD1, 6 bases. V was clipped by 4 bases and J by 2 bases, with 9 bases between them. Germline CDR1 and CDR2: SGHTA and FQGNSA. The CDR3 is 14 amino acids. The CDR3 DNA follows: TGTGCCAGCAGCTCCGGACAGCCTGGAAACACCATATATTTT. It is translated as CASSSGQPGNTIYF.

This clonotype was observed a few times. This sequence joins TRBV10-3 and TRBJ2-1; TRBD2 matches at 12 bases. Germline-derived CDR1 and CDR2 are ENHRY and SYGVKD. This CDR3 comprises 13 residues. V gave up 6 bases and J gave up 11 bases; unmatched junction bases: 5. The CDR3 DNA is TGTGCCATCAGCTTTGGACTAGCGGGAAAGCAGTTCTTC. Translating gives CAISFGLAGKQFF.

This clonotype was found many times. This chain uses TRBV12-3 or TRBV12-4 with TRBJ2-1; TRBD2 might be the D (6 bases). This CDR3 contains 12 residues. Trimming removed 5 bases from V and 9 bases from J, with 11 bases in between. CDR3 in DNA: TGTGCCAGCAGTCTTAGCGGAGCTGAGCAGTTCTTC. Encoded protein: CASSLSGAEQFF.

The genes are TRBV14 and TRBJ2-7; D is possibly TRBD1 (6 bases). CDR3 length equals 13 residues. V shed 0 bases and J shed 8 bases, with 11 bases lying between them. Germline V lookup: CDR1 SGHDN, CDR2 FVKESK. This chain's CDR3 is CASSQDHREKQYF. CDR3 coding DNA: TGTGCCAGCAGCCAAGATCACAGGGAAAAGCAGTACTTC.

Many counts were recorded for this clonotype. V is TRBV9 and J is TRBJ2-3; D might be TRBD2 (5 bases). The CDR3 has 13 amino acids. V lost 0 bases and J lost 5, with 7 bases in between. The V gene's germline CDR1 is SGDLS and CDR2 YYNGEE. Here the CDR3 DNA reads TGTGCCAGCAGCGTAGCCCGGGGAGATACGCAGTATTTT. It encodes CASSVARGDTQYF.

This chain connects TRBV3-1 to TRBJ2-7; D possibly corresponds to TRBD1 (5 bases). V lost 2 bases and J 5 bases, leaving 16 bases between the germline ends. Germline V CDR1 and CDR2: LGHDT, YNNKEL (reference sequence). This CDR3 has 15 residues. The CDR3 region is CASSQSGLDGHEQYF. In DNA form, the CDR3 reads TGTGCCAGCAGCCAATCAGGGCTGGACGGCCACGAGCAGTACTTC.

The rearrangement links TRBV20-1 to TRBJ2-7, with D tentatively TRBD2 (6 bases). From germline, CDR1 is DFQATT and CDR2 SNEGSKA (reference sequence). Trimming took 3 bases from V and 2 from J, leaving 14 bases between them. This CDR3 has 14 amino acids. The chain's CDR3 is CSASRDFLTYEQYF. The CDR3 region has the DNA TGCAGTGCTAGCCGGGACTTTTTGACCTACGAGCAGTACTTC.